This note documents a single TCR beta chain sequence. Here immunoSEQ multiplex PCR was the method, and the copy in TCRdb shows in-frame clones only, minus some. Of about 240,000 clones in the sample, more than 70% were seen once. This specimen belongs to a study of blood T cell repertoires in COVID-19. The CDR3 loop spans 20 amino acids. J gave up 5 bases and V 3 bases, and 18 bases lay outside the gene matches. Germline CDR1 reads MGHRA; CDR2 reads YSYEKL. This TCR was sampled from a woman aged 40 to 49 who had recovered from COVID-19. Sequenced input: peripheral blood. The gene calls are TRBV4-1 and TRBJ2-7, with TRBD2 identical over 14 bases. The CDR3 sequence: CASSQGGLGPTSGRADEQYF. Written as DNA, the CDR3 is TGCGCCAGCAGCCAGGGGGGGCTAGGACCGACTAGCGGGAGGGCGGACGAGCAGTACTTC.